This TCR beta chain stems from a study of OX40 agonist ivuxolimab in advanced cancers. Study as a whole: A male proportion of about 84% was recorded, with mean age roughly 62 years and range 23 to 79. Partial responses, seen in three patients, involved one hepatocellular carcinoma and two cutaneous melanomas. Study observations and caveats: Some nonresponders also had low normalized T-cell clonal expansion. There were, on average, more expanded clones in CD8+ T cells than in CD4+.

About this clone itself: Its specificity is unknown.

CDR1 and CDR2 from the germline V gene are SGHTA and FQGNSA. The CDR3 runs 14 residues. J gave up 2 bases and V 1 base, and 2 bases lay outside the gene matches. Generated by immunoSEQ multiplex PCR, the TCRdb table keeps only in-frame clones and is missing some. The data hold 20,000 to 30,000 clones, with 77% observed a single time. The TCR was taken from an adult with an advanced solid tumor such as melanoma, head and neck, liver or kidney cancer. Material: CD4+ or CD8+ T cells sorted from blood, obtained in a trial of the OX40 agonist ivuxolimab. The J gene is TRBJ2-7, the V gene TRBV7-2; 7 bases are a match to TRBD2. The DNA of the CDR3 is TGTGCCAGCAGCTTAGAGCGGGGCCCCTACGAGCAGTACTTC. Protein: CASSLERGPYEQYF.